The clone carrying this T cell receptor beta chain has a count of ten or more. These data belong to a study of T cell repertoires in cytomegalovirus infection. Turning to the study itself: Public TCR beta signatures were indicative of both CMV infection and a matching HLA type.

Trimming at V came to 2 bases and at J to 8 bases, leaving 25 bases not matched to a gene. Per germline, CDR1 MGHRA and CDR2 YSYEKL. The CDR3 runs to 20 residues. TCRdb redid the calling of the reads with MiXCR, one entry per CDR3 protein. The sample records fewer than 550,000 distinct CDR3 sequences, roughly 10% being singletons. The material sequenced was PBMCs. The sequence was collected from a human donor in good health (CMV status not recorded). Some clones in this sample may be carry-over from other donors' samples. The chain is built from TRBV4-1 and TRBJ1-2, with 8 bases aligning to TRBD1. Here the CDR3 reads CASSQSLQGAVLPRPGGYTF. In nucleotides, the CDR3 is TGCGCCAGCAGCCAAAGCTTGCAGGGGGCAGTCCTACCTCGACCGGGGGGCTACACCTTC.